This T cell receptor beta chain was recorded in a study of cytomegalovirus exposure and HLA in healthy donors. PCR primers comprised 60 Vbeta and 13 Jbeta primers. Some clones are missing from TCRdb's copy, which holds only in-frame ones; the method was immunoSEQ multiplex PCR. This sample's table reports 70,000 or so clones. CDR1 and CDR2 from the germline V gene are LGHNA and YSLEER. Trimming removed 0 bases at V and 4 bases at J, with 13 bases between. CDR3 length: 15 amino acids. The sample comprised PBMCs. This chain uses TRBV4-3 with TRBJ2-7; D remains unclear. The sequence was obtained from a female donor in good health and CMV-seropositive. The DNA of the CDR3 is TGCGCCAGCAGCCAAGACCTCGGCAGGCAGTACGAGCAGTACTTC. The encoded protein is CASSQDLGRQYEQYF.